This TCR beta chain appears in the sequencing data of a study of OX40 agonist ivuxolimab in advanced cancers. Method: immunoSEQ multiplex PCR; TCRdb's copy keeps in-frame clones and lacks some. The table has about 8,900 clones, approximately 68% seen once. The receptor was derived from an adult with an advanced solid tumor such as melanoma, head and neck, liver or kidney cancer. Specimen: CD4+ or CD8+ T cells sorted from blood, collected in a trial of the OX40 agonist ivuxolimab.

The CDR3 sequence: CASRWTAGTEQYF. DNA of the CDR3: TGTGCCAGCAGGTGGACGGCGGGTACCGAGCAGTACTTC. This sequence joins TRBV28 and TRBJ2-7, with D possibly matching TRBD2 (5 bases). This CDR3 comprises 13 residues. Per the germline V gene, CDR1 is MDHEN and CDR2 is SYDVKM. V lost 6 bases and J lost 6, with 15 bases in between.